The clone carrying this T cell receptor (beta chain) was detected ten times or more. The antigen remains unidentified. The authors' total RNA extraction used unfractionated whole blood. The study used a library that attached unique molecular identifiers to individual cDNA molecules. The authors' processing: A per-sample median of roughly 96,000 TCRs was observed, with a range of about 23,224 to 750,000. TCRdb used MiXCR to reprocess the reads, holding one entry per CDR3 protein. TCRdb's processing, not the study's, gives the V and J calls here. The table has more than 100,000 distinct CDR3 sequences, 8% to 9.5% seen once. The record originates from a study of human T cells and chemical hapten exposure. Study-level background: TCR yield per sample varied, mainly due to pooled library volumes.

Study conclusions and caveats: Once DPC sensitization occurred, TCRs above 1 in 1000 frequency showed no change.

Source material: whole blood. The TCR originated in a human donor in good health. Some clones in this sample may be carry-over from other donors' samples.

This chain's CDR3 is CASSQGGTGGEQYF. The CDR3 DNA is TGCGCCAGCAGCCAAGGGGGGACAGGGGGGGAGCAGTACTTC. The chain combines TRBV4-1 with TRBJ2-7; 11 bases align to TRBD1. Per germline, CDR1 MGHRA and CDR2 YSYEKL. This CDR3 comprises 14 residues. J was trimmed by 7 bases and V by 1 base; bases with no gene match: 3.